This T cell receptor beta chain originates from a study of siplizumab effects on memory and regulatory T cells. Profiling relied on immunoSEQ multiplex PCR, and the TCRdb table lists in-frame clones only, not all of them. The repertoire holds about 100,000 clones, with 91% as singletons. V was pared by 2 bases and J by 2 bases, with 11 bases between. Germline loops: CDR1 SGHTA, CDR2 FQGTGA. CDR3 length: 15 amino acids. Study-wide findings and caveats: The naive T cell population seemed more diverse than memory cells and seemed a major contributor to the alloresponse. An assignable naive or memory phenotype was lacking in roughly 75-95% of proliferating CD4+ or CD8+ clones. No more than a minor fraction of alloreactive clones could be traced back to unstimulated subsets.

Remarks on this clone: Antigen specificity is unknown.

This clonotype was obtained from a human donor in good health. The sequenced sample consisted of CD4+ T cells sorted from blood. The chain combines TRBV7-3 with TRBJ2-3, with a tentative D call TRBD2 (7 bases). The CDR3 sequence: CASSLVRGATDTQYF. DNA of the CDR3: TGTGCCAGCAGCTTAGTCCGGGGGGCCACAGATACGCAGTATTTT. Supplemented by reference TRBV7-3 and TRBJ2-3, the full variable domain reads GAGVSQTPSNKVTEKGKYVELRCDPISGHTALYWYRQSLGQGPEFLIYFQGTGAADDSGLPNDRFFAVRPEGSVSTLKIQRTERGDSAVYLCASSLVRGATDTQYFGPGTRLTVL.